This T cell receptor beta chain is drawn from a study of T cell changes during pregnancy in multiple sclerosis. Generated by immunoSEQ multiplex PCR, the TCRdb table keeps only in-frame clones and is missing some. This table holds 79,000 or so clones, more than 90% found once. This CDR3 has 16 amino acids. Germline lookup yields CDR1 SGHVS and CDR2 FQNEAQ. V lost 1 base to trimming and J lost 4 bases; unmatched junction nucleotides: 7. This sequence joins TRBV7-8 and TRBJ1-3; 7 bases map to TRBD1. The receptor was derived from a female donor with multiple sclerosis, enrolled in a pregnancy study. The sequences come from CD4+ T cells from peripheral blood mononuclear cells, collected before pregnancy. The CDR3 is CASSLVGGGRGNTIYF. The CDR3 nucleotides are TGTGCCAGCAGCTTAGTCGGAGGGGGCAGGGGAAACACCATATATTTT.